This T cell receptor (beta chain) was captured by sequencing in a study of neurological immune-mediated disorders. Findings of the study overall: There were no CDR3 amino acid sequences shared by expanded clones across subjects, a result suggesting private repertoires in all groups.

There are many counts of this clonotype. Its antigen is still unknown. The authors made cDNA by 5'RACE with 10-nucleotide random UMIs. A single record per CDR3 protein comes from TCRdb applying MiXCR to the 5' RACE reads. Here the sample spans over 70,000 distinct CDR3 sequences, roughly a tenth being singletons. Time point defined: longitudinal time-point 1 (baseline). CDR3 length: 13 amino acids. With 3 bases removed from V and 5 bases from J, the gap between germline ends came to 7 bases. Germline V lookup: CDR1 SEHNR, CDR2 FQNEAQ (reference sequence). The sample was PBMCs. This rearrangement joins TRBV7-9 to TRBJ1-4; D is ambiguous. The sequence came from a young man in good health. The CDR3 reads CASSFPANEKLFF. The CDR3 bases are TGTGCCAGCAGCTTCCCAGCGAATGAAAAACTGTTTTTT.